Presented here are 27 T cell receptor beta chains from one specimen sequenced in a study of cytomegalovirus exposure and HLA in healthy donors. The primer mix had 60 Vbeta and 13 Jbeta primers. Sequencing was performed with immunoSEQ multiplex PCR; in TCRdb, only in-frame clones are kept and a portion is missing. The sample includes 200,000 to 250,000 clones, 75% to 85% seen only once; the top ten take less than 3%. The sample was PBMCs. The source is a woman aged 40 to 55 in good health and CMV-seronegative.

V gene TRBV4-1 combines with J gene TRBJ2-7, with 11 bases matching TRBD2. Germline CDR1 MGHRA, CDR2 YSYEKL. V lost 1 base to trimming and J lost 5 bases; unmatched junction nucleotides: 10. The CDR3 has 17 residues. The chain's CDR3 is CASSQGPLAGGPHEQYF. The CDR3 nucleotides are TGCGCCAGCAGCCAAGGCCCCTTAGCGGGAGGGCCTCACGAGCAGTACTTC.

This clone appeared a few times. The rearrangement links TRBV9 to TRBJ1-1; D not certain. V shed 4 bases and J shed 0 bases, with 10 bases lying between them. Germline CDR1 is SGDLS and CDR2 is YYNGEE. The CDR3 is made up of 14 amino acids. The chain's CDR3 is CASSPTGLNTEAFF. Written as DNA, the CDR3 is TGTGCCAGCAGCCCTACTGGTCTGAACACTGAAGCTTTCTTT.

There are a few counts of this clone. The chain uses TRBV19 and TRBJ1-2, with D tentatively TRBD1 (5 bases). The CDR3 runs to 15 residues. V lost 7 bases, J lost 3 bases, and 18 bases lay in between. Looked up from germline, CDR1 is LNHDA and CDR2 is SQIVND (reference sequence). The CDR3 DNA is TGTGCCAGTAAGGAACTGCGGGGGTCGGACTATGGCTACACCTTC. Translated, it gives CASKELRGSDYGYTF.

This clone has a handful of counts. The chain is built from TRBV4-2 and TRBJ2-1; 7 bases are shared with TRBD2. The ends lost 4 bases at V and 6 bases at J; junction bases unmatched: 9. CDR3 length: 15 residues. The germline gives CDR1 LGHNA, CDR2 YNFKEQ. The CDR3 DNA sequence: TGTGCCAGCAGCCCAAGACTAGCTATCAGCAATGAGCAGTTCTTC. As protein: CASSPRLAISNEQFF.

The CDR3 nucleotides are TGTGCCAGTAGTATTGACCTCACAGCAACTAATGAAAAACTGTTTTTT. It translates to CASSIDLTATNEKLFF. V gene TRBV19 combines with J gene TRBJ1-4, with D unclear. The CDR3 has 16 residues. The V end lost 3 bases, the J end lost 0 bases, and 11 bases lay between the germline ends. The V gene's germline CDR1 is LNHDA and CDR2 SQIVND (reference sequence).

The chain couples TRBV29-1 to TRBJ1-2, with D tentatively TRBD1 (5 bases). V lost 6 bases and J lost 2, with 10 bases in between. Germline assignment: CDR1 SQVTM and CDR2 ANQGSEA. The CDR3 totals 12 residues. The CDR3 sequence is CSVTGGNYGYTF. CDR3 in DNA: TGCAGCGTGACGGGGGGAAACTATGGCTACACCTTC.

V is TRBV19 and J is TRBJ1-1; D is ambiguous. Deletions cut 10 bases from V and 5 bases from J, with 14 bases between. The CDR3 runs 12 residues. Germline lookup yields CDR1 LNHDA and CDR2 SQIVND (reference sequence). This CDR3 reads CATLEGGTEAFF. CDR3 bases: TGTGCCACTCTTGAGGGAGGGACTGAAGCTTTCTTT.

This chain joins TRBV6-5 and TRBJ2-3; TRBD2 matches 8 bases. Germline CDR1 MNHEY, CDR2 SVGAGI. This CDR3 is 15 amino acids long. Germline trimming cut 6 bases from V and 0 bases from J; bases unmatched to any gene: 5. CDR3 nucleotide sequence: TGTGCCAGCAGCAAACTAGCGGATAGCACAGATACGCAGTATTTT. Amino acids: CASSKLADSTDTQYF.

The J gene is TRBJ2-3, the V gene TRBV10-3; TRBD2 aligns across 9 bases. V lost 0 bases, J lost 7 bases, and 14 bases stayed unmatched. The CDR3 has 18 amino acids. Germline-derived CDR1 and CDR2 are ENHRY and SYGVKD. CDR3: CAISESAFGASGEHTQYF. The CDR3 nucleotides are TGTGCCATCAGTGAGTCGGCCTTTGGGGCTAGCGGGGAACATACGCAGTATTTT.

This chain uses TRBV2 with TRBJ2-1; TRBD2 aligns across 14 bases. Germline assignment: CDR1 SNHLY and CDR2 FYNNEI. V lost 8 bases and J lost 6; bases outside the gene matches: 3. CDR3 length: 14 residues. The chain's CDR3 is CASQTSGRVNEQFF. CDR3 coding DNA: TGTGCCAGCCAGACTAGCGGGAGGGTCAATGAGCAGTTCTTC.

The rearrangement joins TRBV14 to TRBJ2-7; 10 bases align to TRBD1. The CDR3 totals 15 residues. Germline-derived CDR1 and CDR2 are SGHDN and FVKESK. V dropped 3 bases and J dropped 6; count of bases not matched to a gene: 8. CDR3 nucleotides: TGTGCCAGCAGCCAGTACCGGGACAGGGGATCCGAGCAGTACTTC. Amino acids: CASSQYRDRGSEQYF.

The V and J genes are TRBV2 and TRBJ2-5; 10 bases line up with TRBD2. This CDR3 is 16 amino acids long. With 6 bases clipped from V and 5 bases from J, the junction kept 12 bases outside the gene matches. Germline values: CDR1 SNHLY, CDR2 FYNNEI. The chain's CDR3 is CASRKWGGTSEETQYF. In DNA, the CDR3 is TGTGCCAGCAGGAAGTGGGGTGGGACTAGCGAGGAGACCCAGTACTTC.

The chain links TRBV13 to TRBJ2-7, with D possibly matching TRBD2 (5 bases). The length of the CDR3 is 14 residues. V was cut by 0 bases and J by 5 bases, with 11 bases left in between. CDR1 is PRHDT, CDR2 FYEKMQ, per germline (reference sequence). In DNA, the CDR3 is TGTGCCAGCAGCTTAGGTGGGAGTGTCAACGAGCAGTACTTC. This translates into CASSLGGSVNEQYF.

The rearrangement joins TRBV19 to TRBJ2-3; D is uncertain. Germline CDR1 LNHDA, CDR2 SQIVND (reference sequence). V was pared by 3 bases and J by 1 base, with 8 bases between. The CDR3 has 14 residues. The CDR3 protein is CASSISPGTDTQYF. Here the CDR3 DNA reads TGTGCCAGTAGTATTTCCCCCGGCACAGATACGCAGTATTTT.

This sequence joins TRBV7-2 and TRBJ1-4; possibly TRBD1 for D (6 bases). Germline values: CDR1 SGHTA, CDR2 FQGNSA. This CDR3 is 15 amino acids long. V lost 1 base and J lost 6, with 12 bases in between. CDR3 amino acids: CASSLVRGLDEKLFF. The CDR3 nucleotides are TGTGCCAGCAGCTTAGTCAGGGGTTTGGATGAAAAACTGTTTTTT. Based on the CDR3 plus reference TRBV7-2 and TRBJ1-4, the full variable domain is GAGVSQSPSNKVTEKGKDVELRCDPISGHTALYWYRQSLGQGLEFLIYFQGNSAPDKSGLPSDRFSAERTGGSVSTLTIQRTQQEDSAVYLCASSLVRGLDEKLFFGSGTQLSVL.

This clone was seen once. This chain uses TRBV7-8 with TRBJ1-5; D remains ambiguous. V was shortened by 2 bases and J by 3 bases, with 8 bases between the two germline ends. The CDR3 sequence is 14 residues long. The V gene's germline CDR1 is SGHVS and CDR2 FQNEAQ. The DNA for the CDR3 is TGTGCCAGCAGCTTATTACAGAACAATCAGCCCCAGCATTTT. Translated: CASSLLQNNQPQHF.

The count of this clone is one. The chain combines TRBV6-6 with TRBJ1-6; possibly TRBD1 for D (6 bases). The V end lost 6 bases, the J end lost 10 bases, and 19 bases lay between the germline ends. CDR1 MNHNY and CDR2 SVGAGI come from the germline V gene (reference sequence). The CDR3 extends over 15 amino acids. The CDR3 region has the DNA TGTGCCAGCAGCCCCGACCCAGGGGTAGGATCACCCCTCCACTTT. As protein: CASSPDPGVGSPLHF.

Remarks on this clone: The sample has other DNA sequences that encode this CDR3 too. The gene calls are TRBV5-1 and TRBJ2-2; D perhaps matches TRBD1 (6 bases). Looked up from germline, CDR1 is SGHRS and CDR2 is YFSETQ. Trimming removed 0 bases at V and 0 bases at J, with 6 bases between. This CDR3 spans 15 amino acids. The DNA for the CDR3 is TGCGCCAGCAGCTTGGGGACAGCGAACACCGGGGAGCTGTTTTTT. It specifies CASSLGTANTGELFF.

A single count supports this clone. The V gene is TRBV25-1, the J gene TRBJ2-2; a possible D gene is TRBD1 (5 bases). V was pared by 3 bases and J by 2 bases, with 7 bases between. The CDR3 spans 14 residues. Germline CDR1 MGHDK, CDR2 SYGVNS. This chain's CDR3 is CASSDQGNTGELFF. The CDR3 DNA reads TGTGCCAGCAGTGACCAGGGAAACACCGGGGAGCTGTTTTTT.

V gene TRBV28 combines with J gene TRBJ1-5, with 7 bases lining up with TRBD1. The J segment lost 6 bases and the V segment lost 5 bases, leaving 16 bases of the junction unmatched. This CDR3 is 17 amino acids long. Germline V gives CDR1 MDHEN, CDR2 SYDVKM. In DNA, the CDR3 is TGTGCCAGCAGTCTCCTAGGGGGCTTTGGTTATCGTCAGCCCCAGCATTTT. Residues: CASSLLGGFGYRQPQHF. Filled out from reference TRBV28 and TRBJ1-5, the complete variable domain reads DVKVTQSSRYLVKRTGEKVFLECVQDMDHENMFWYRQDPGLGLRLIYFSYDVKMKEKGDIPEGYSVSREKKERFSLILESASTNQTSMYLCASSLLGGFGYRQPQHFGDGTRLSIL.

The chain recombines TRBV19 with TRBJ1-5; 10 nucleotides line up with TRBD1. The V and J ends lost 5 bases and 2 bases, in that order; junction bases with no gene match: 3. The germline V gene has CDR1 LNHDA and CDR2 SQIVND (reference sequence). The CDR3 is 15 residues long. This CDR3 reads CASSSGTGGNQPQHF. Here the CDR3 DNA reads TGTGCCAGTAGTTCCGGGACAGGGGGCAATCAGCCCCAGCATTTT.

The J gene is TRBJ1-2, the V gene TRBV6-5; 12 nucleotides match TRBD1. Losses at the gene ends were 1 base for V and 7 bases for J; bases not matched to a gene: 7. There are 16 residues in the CDR3. Germline V CDR1 and CDR2: MNHEY, SVGAGI. The CDR3 DNA reads TGTGCCAGCAGTTACTGGGGGGGACAGGGGGCGCGTGGCTACACCTTC. It is translated as CASSYWGGQGARGYTF.

The chain recombines TRBV4-2 with TRBJ2-3; 9 positions agree with TRBD1. The trim removed 10 bases at V and 5 bases at J, leaving 13 bases unmatched. The CDR3 length is 15 residues. The V gene's germline CDR1 is LGHNA and CDR2 YNFKEQ. CDR3 residues: CATRITGGLGDTQYF. CDR3 nucleotides: TGTGCCACTAGGATAACAGGGGGCCTTGGAGATACGCAGTATTTT.

The chain has TRBV6-1 and TRBJ2-1; possible D gene TRBD2, 5 bases. This CDR3 region has 12 residues. Trimming took 8 bases from V and 3 from J, leaving 8 bases between them. Germline values: CDR1 MNHNS, CDR2 SASEGT. CDR3 sequence: CASWAGYNEQFF. CDR3 nucleotides: TGTGCCAGCTGGGCGGGCTACAATGAGCAGTTCTTC.

CDR3 DNA: TGTGCCAGCAGTTTCTCCCCCAAGAAGCGACCCCCGTGGGAGCAGTTCTTC. This sequence encodes CASSFSPKKRPPWEQFF. The chain combines TRBV27 with TRBJ2-1; D call uncertain. The CDR3 extends over 17 amino acids. The V gene's germline CDR1 is MNHEY and CDR2 SMNVEV (reference sequence). Between the trimmed V and J ends, which lost 3 bases and 10 bases, there was a span of 25 bases.

In this sample, this clone turned up once. V gene TRBV28 combines with J gene TRBJ1-1; D is undetermined. The V and J ends lost 5 bases and 8 bases respectively, with 12 bases between them. This CDR3 spans 12 amino acids. CDR1 and CDR2 (germline): MDHEN, SYDVKM. This CDR3 reads CASSVNRREAFF. CDR3 nucleotide sequence: TGTGCCAGCAGTGTAAATAGGCGGGAAGCTTTCTTT.

The chain uses TRBV5-1 and TRBJ2-5; no clear D gene. V lost 0 bases to trimming and J lost 4 bases, with 7 bases between them. CDR3 length: 13 residues. Germline V gene sequence: CDR1 SGHRS, CDR2 YFSETQ. CDR3: CASSLDPGETQYF. CDR3 DNA sequence: TGCGCCAGCAGCTTGGACCCAGGAGAGACCCAGTACTTC.